The subject of this entry is one T cell receptor (beta chain). Its antigen is currently unknown. This specimen comes from a study of human T cells and chemical hapten exposure. This sample's time point: patch test 3, about 24 weeks after DPC sensitization. Treatment: therapeutic diphenylcyclopropenone sensitization with weekly scalp DPC. Broader study findings: There was alopecia in the donors, so their immune response may differ from that of healthy people. Relative to controls, expanded TCRs formed significantly more large CDR3 similarity clusters.

TCRdb reanalysed the RACE reads using MiXCR and keeps one entry per CDR3 protein. The data contain some 170,000 distinct CDR3 sequences, around a quarter of them seen just once; the ten biggest clones take up 2.1%. Germline-derived CDR1 and CDR2 are KGHDR and SFDVKD. The V gene lost 5 bases and the J gene lost 4 bases, with 3 bases spanning the gap. This CDR3 is built from 11 residues. The chain employs TRBV24-1 and TRBJ2-3, with D uncertain. The receptor's source is a woman between 18 and 29 years old with alopecia areata. Some clones in this sample may be carry-over from other donors' samples. The specimen was whole blood, collected in connection with sensitization to the hapten diphenylcyclopropenone (DPC). CDR3 sequence: CATSVSDTQYF. The CDR3 DNA follows: TGTGCCACCAGTGTCTCAGATACGCAGTATTTT.